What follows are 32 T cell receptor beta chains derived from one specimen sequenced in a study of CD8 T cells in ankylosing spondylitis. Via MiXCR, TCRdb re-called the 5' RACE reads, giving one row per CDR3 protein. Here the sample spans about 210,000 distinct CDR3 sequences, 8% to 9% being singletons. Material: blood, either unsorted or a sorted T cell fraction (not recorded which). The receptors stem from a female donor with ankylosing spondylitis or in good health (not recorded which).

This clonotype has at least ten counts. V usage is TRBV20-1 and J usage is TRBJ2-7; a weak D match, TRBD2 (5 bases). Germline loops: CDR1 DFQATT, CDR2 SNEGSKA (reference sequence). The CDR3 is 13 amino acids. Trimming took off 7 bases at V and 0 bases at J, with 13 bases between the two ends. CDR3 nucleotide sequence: TGCAGTGGCCTGGGAACTAGCTCCTACGAGCAGTACTTC. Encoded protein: CSGLGTSSYEQYF.

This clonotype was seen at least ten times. This chain's CDR3 is CSADRAGYQETQYF. In DNA, the CDR3 is TGCAGTGCCGACAGAGCGGGGTACCAAGAGACCCAGTACTTC. The chain employs TRBV20-1 and TRBJ2-5; 7 positions agree with TRBD2. Trimming took 6 bases from V and 0 from J; bases not matched to a gene: 7. The CDR3 length is 14 residues. Germline CDR1 reads DFQATT; CDR2 reads SNEGSKA (reference sequence).

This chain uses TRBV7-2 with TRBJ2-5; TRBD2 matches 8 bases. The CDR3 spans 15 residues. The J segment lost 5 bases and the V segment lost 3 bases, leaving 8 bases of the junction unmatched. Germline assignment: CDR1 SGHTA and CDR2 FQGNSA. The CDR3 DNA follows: TGTGCCAGCAGCTTTCAAGGACTAGCTGAGGAGACCCAGTACTTC. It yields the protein CASSFQGLAEETQYF.

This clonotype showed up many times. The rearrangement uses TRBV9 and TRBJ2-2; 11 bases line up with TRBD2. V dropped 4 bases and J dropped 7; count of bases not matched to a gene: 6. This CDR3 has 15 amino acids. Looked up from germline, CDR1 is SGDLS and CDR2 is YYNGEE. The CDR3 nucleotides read TGTGCCAGCAGCCCGACTAGCGGGGAGGACGGGGAGCTGTTTTTT. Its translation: CASSPTSGEDGELFF.

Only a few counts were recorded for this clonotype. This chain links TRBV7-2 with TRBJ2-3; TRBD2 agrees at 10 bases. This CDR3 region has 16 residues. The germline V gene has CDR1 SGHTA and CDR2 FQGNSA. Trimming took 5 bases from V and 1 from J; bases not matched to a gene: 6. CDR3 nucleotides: TGTGCCAGCAGCACACTAGCGGGACAACGCACAGATACGCAGTATTTT. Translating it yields CASSTLAGQRTDTQYF.

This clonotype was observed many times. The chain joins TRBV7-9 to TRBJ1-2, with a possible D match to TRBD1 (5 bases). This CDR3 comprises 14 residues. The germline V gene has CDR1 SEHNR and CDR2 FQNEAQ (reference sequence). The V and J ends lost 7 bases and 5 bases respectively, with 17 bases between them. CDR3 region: CASIDLMGLYGYTF. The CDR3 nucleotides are TGTGCCAGCATCGACCTGATGGGGCTTTATGGCTACACCTTC. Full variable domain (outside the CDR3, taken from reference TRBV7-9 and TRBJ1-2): DTGVSQNPRHKITKRGQNVTFRCDPISEHNRLYWYRQTLGQGPEFLTYFQNEAQLEKSRLLSDRFSAERPKGSFSTLEIQRTEQGDSAMYLCASIDLMGLYGYTFGSGTRLTVV.

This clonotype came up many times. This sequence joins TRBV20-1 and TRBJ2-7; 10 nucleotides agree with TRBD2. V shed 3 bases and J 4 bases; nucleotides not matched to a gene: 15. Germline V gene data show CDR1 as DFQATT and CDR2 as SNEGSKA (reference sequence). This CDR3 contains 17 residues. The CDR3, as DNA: TGCAGTGCTAGTCCATCCCATATGCGGACTAGCGGTTACGAGCAGTACTTC. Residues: CSASPSHMRTSGYEQYF.

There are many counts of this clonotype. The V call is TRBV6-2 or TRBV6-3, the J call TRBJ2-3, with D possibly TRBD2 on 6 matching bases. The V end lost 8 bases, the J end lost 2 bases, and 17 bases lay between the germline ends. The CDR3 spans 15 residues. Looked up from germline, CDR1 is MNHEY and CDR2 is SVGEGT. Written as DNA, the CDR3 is TGTGCCAGCTCGACACGGGAGCGCGACACAGATACGCAGTATTTT. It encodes CASSTRERDTDTQYF.

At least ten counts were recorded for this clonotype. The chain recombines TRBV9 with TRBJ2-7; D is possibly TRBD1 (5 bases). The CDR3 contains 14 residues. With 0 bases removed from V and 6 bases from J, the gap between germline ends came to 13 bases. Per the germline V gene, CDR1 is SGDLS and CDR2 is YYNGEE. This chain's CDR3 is CASSVDGRVGEQYF. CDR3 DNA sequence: TGTGCCAGCAGCGTAGATGGCAGGGTGGGCGAGCAGTACTTC.

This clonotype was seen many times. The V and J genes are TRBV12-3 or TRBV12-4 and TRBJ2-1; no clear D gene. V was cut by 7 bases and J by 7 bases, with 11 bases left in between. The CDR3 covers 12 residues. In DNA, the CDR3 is TGTGCCAGCACCCTCGGTGGGAATGAGCAGTTCTTC. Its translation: CASTLGGNEQFF.

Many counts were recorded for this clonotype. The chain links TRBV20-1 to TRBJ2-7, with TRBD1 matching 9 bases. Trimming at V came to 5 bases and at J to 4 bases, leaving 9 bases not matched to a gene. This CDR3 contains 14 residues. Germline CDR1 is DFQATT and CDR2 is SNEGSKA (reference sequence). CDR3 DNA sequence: TGCAGTGCTCATCACCCGACAGGGGGGTACGAGCAGTACTTC. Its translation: CSAHHPTGGYEQYF.

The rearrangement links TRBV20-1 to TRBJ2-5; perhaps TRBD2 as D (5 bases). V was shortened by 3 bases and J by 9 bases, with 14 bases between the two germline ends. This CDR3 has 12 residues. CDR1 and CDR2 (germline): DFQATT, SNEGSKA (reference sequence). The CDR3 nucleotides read TGCAGTGCTAGTCCGGGGTACGAGGCCCAGTACTTC. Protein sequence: CSASPGYEAQYF.

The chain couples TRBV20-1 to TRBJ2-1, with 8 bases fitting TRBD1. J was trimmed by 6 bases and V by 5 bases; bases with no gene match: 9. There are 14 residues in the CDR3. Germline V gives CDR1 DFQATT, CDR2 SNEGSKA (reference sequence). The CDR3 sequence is CSAPNRDRPNEQFF. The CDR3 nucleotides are TGCAGTGCTCCTAACCGGGACAGGCCCAATGAGCAGTTCTTC.

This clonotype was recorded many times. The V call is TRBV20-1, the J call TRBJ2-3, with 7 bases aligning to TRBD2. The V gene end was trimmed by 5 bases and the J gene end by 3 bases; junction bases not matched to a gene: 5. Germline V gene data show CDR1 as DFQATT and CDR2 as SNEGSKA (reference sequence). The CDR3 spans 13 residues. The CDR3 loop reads CSAGSGLTDTQYF. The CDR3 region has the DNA TGCAGTGCTGGTAGCGGGCTGACAGATACGCAGTATTTT.

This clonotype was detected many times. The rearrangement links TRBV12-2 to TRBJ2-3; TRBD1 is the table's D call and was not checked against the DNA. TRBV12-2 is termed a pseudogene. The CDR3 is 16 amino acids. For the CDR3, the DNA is TGTGCAAGTCGCGTTAGGGACAGTCAGTCCACAGATACGCAGTATTTT. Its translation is CASRVRDSQSTDTQYF.

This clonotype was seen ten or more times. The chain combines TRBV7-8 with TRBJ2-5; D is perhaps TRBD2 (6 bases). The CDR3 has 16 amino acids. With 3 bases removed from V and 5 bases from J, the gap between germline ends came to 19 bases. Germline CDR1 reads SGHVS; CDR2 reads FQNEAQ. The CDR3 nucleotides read TGTGCCAGCAGCTTGCTCGTCACGGGACTCAAGGAGACCCAGTACTTC. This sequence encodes CASSLLVTGLKETQYF.

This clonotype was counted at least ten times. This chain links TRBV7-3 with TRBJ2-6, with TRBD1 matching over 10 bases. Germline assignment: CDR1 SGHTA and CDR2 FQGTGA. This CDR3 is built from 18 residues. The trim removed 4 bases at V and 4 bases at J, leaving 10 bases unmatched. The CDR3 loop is CASSSPGQGMPGANVLTF. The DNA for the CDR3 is TGTGCCAGCAGCTCCCCGGGACAGGGGATGCCCGGGGCCAACGTCCTGACTTTC.

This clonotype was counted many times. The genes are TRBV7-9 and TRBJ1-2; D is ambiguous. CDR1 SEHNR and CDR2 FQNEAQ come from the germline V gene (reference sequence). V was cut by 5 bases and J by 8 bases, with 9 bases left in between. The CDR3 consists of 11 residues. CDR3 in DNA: TGTGCCAGCAGCCCCGATCGGGGCTACACCTTC. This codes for CASSPDRGYTF.

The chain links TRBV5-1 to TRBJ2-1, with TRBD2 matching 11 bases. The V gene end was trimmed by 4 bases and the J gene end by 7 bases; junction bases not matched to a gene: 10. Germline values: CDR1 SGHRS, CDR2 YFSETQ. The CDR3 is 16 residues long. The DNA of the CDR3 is TGCGCCAGCAGCAAACTTAGCGGGAGGGCCCTAAATGAGCAGTTCTTC. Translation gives CASSKLSGRALNEQFF.

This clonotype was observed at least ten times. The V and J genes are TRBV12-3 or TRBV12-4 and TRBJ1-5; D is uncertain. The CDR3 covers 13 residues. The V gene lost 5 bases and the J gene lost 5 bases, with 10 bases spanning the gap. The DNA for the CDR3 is TGTGCCAGCAGTCCCGAAGCTTATCAGCCCCAGCATTTT. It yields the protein CASSPEAYQPQHF.

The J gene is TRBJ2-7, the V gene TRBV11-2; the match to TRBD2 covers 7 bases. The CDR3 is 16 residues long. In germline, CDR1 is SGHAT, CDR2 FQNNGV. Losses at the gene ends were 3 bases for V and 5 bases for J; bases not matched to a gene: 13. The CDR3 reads CASSFIAGDLLHEQYF. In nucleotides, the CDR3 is TGTGCCAGCAGCTTCATAGCGGGTGACCTCCTCCACGAGCAGTACTTC.

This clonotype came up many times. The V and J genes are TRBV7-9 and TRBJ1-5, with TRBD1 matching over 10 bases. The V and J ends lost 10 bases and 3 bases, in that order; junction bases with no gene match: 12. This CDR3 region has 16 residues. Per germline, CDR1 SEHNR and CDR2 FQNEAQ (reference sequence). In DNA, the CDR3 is TGTGCCACAACACCGGCCGGGACAGGGGACAATCAGCCCCAGCATTTT. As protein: CATTPAGTGDNQPQHF.

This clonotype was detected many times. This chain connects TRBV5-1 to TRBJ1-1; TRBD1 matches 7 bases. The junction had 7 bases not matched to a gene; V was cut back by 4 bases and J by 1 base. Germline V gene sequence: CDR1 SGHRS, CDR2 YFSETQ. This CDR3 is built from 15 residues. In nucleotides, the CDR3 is TGCGCCAGCAGCCCACCGGGACAGAGGAACACTGAAGCTTTCTTT. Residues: CASSPPGQRNTEAFF.

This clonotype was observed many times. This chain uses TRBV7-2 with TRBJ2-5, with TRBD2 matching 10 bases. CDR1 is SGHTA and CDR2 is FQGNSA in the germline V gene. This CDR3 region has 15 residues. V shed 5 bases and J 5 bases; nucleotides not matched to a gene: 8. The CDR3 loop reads CASSQSGTSEETQYF. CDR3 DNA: TGTGCCAGCAGCCAAAGCGGGACTAGCGAGGAGACCCAGTACTTC.

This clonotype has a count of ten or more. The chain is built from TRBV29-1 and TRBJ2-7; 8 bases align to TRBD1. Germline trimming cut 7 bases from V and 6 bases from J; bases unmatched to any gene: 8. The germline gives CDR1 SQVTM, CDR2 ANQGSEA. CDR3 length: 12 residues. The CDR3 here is CSAATGATEQYF. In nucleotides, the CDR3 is TGCAGCGCTGCGACAGGGGCTACCGAGCAGTACTTC.

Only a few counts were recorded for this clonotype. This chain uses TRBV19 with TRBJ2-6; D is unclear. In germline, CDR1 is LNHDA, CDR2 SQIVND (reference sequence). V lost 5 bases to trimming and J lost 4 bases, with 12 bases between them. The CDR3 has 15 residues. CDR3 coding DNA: TGTGCCAGTAGTCAAGGTCTGGCAGGGGCCAACGTCCTGACTTTC. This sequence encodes CASSQGLAGANVLTF.

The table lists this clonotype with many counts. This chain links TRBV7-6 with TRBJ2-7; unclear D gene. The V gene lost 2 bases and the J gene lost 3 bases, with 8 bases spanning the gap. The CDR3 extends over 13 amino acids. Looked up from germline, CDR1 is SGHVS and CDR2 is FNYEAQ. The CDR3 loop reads CASSLKLGYEQYF. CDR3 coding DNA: TGTGCCAGCAGCTTAAAACTTGGCTACGAGCAGTACTTC.

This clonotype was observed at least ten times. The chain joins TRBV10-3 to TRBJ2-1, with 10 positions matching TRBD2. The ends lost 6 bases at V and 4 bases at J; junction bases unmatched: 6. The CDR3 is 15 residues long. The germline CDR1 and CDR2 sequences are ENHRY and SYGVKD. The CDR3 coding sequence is TGTGCCATCAGCCTCGGACTAGCGGTGTACAATGAGCAGTTCTTC. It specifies CAISLGLAVYNEQFF.

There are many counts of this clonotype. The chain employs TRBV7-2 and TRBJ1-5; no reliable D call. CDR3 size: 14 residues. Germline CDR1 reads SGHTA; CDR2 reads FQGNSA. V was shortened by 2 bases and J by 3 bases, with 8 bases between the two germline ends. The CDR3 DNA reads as TGTGCCAGCAGCTTAAAGGGTATCAATCAGCCCCAGCATTTT. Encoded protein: CASSLKGINQPQHF.

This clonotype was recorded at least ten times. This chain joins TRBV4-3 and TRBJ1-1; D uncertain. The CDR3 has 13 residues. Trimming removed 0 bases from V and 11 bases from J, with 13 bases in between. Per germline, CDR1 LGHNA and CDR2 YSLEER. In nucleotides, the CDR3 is TGCGCCAGCAGCCAAGATATGGGATTTGTGGCTTTCTTT. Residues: CASSQDMGFVAFF.

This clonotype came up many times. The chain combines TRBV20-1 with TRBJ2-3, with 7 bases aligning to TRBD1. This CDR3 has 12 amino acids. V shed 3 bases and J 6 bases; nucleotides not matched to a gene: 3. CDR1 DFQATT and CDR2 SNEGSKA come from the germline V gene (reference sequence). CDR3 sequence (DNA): TGCAGTGCTAGGAAGGGGGCGGATACGCAGTATTTT. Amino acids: CSARKGADTQYF.

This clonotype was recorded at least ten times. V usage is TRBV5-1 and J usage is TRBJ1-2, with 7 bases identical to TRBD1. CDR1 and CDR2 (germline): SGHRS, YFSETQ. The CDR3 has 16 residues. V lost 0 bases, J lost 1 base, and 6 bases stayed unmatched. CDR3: CASSLEGAGGNYGYTF. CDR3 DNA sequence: TGCGCCAGCAGCTTGGAGGGCGCAGGGGGTAACTATGGCTACACCTTC.